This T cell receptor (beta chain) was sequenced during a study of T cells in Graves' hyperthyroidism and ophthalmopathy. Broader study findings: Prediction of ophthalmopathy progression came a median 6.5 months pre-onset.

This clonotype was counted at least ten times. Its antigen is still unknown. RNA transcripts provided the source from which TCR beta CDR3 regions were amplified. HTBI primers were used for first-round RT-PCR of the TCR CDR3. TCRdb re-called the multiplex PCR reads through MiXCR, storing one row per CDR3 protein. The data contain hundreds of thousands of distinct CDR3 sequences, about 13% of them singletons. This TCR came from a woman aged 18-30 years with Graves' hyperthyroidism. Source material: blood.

This CDR3 reads CATSEVAGFQETQYF. The CDR3 nucleotides read TGTGCCACCTCCGAAGTAGCGGGATTCCAAGAGACCCAGTACTTC. The chain couples TRBV24-1 to TRBJ2-5; 8 bases agree with TRBD2. Germline V gene sequence: CDR1 KGHDR, CDR2 SFDVKD. The CDR3 totals 15 residues. The junction had 9 bases not matched to a gene; V was cut back by 9 bases and J by 1 base.